This T cell receptor beta chain stems from a study of molecular identifiers for immune sequencing clone quantification. Naive CD8 T cell sorting was performed on the CD8+CD4-CCR7+CD45RA+ phenotype. General study findings and limits: Barcodes shared by identical TCR molecules could lead to underestimated sizes of highly expanded clones.

With 2 bases removed from V and 1 base from J, the gap between germline ends came to 11 bases. CDR3 length: 15 residues. CDR1 is SNHLY and CDR2 is FYNNEI in the germline V gene. Previously described methods and listed TCR primers were used for bulk TCR libraries. TCRdb re-derived calls from the PCR reads in MiXCR, one entry per CDR3 protein. The table has about 630,000 distinct CDR3 sequences, 25% seen once; the top ten hold about 0.84%. Of note for this clonotype: The antigen is unknown.

This receptor was taken from a human donor in good health. Some libraries in this study had Jurkat cell RNA spiked in. Sequenced material: naive CD8+ T cells from blood, with Jurkat cell RNA spiked in. Noted subset: FACS-sorted CD8+CD4-CCR7+CD45RA+ naive T cells. V gene TRBV2 combines with J gene TRBJ2-5, with a possible D match to TRBD2 (5 bases). This CDR3 is CASSEFGLGQETQYF. The CDR3, as DNA: TGTGCCAGCAGTGAATTCGGACTTGGCCAAGAGACCCAGTACTTC.